These 26 T cell receptor beta chains originate from one sample sequenced in a study of cytomegalovirus exposure and HLA in healthy donors. The PCR used 60 Vbeta and 13 Jbeta primers. Measured with immunoSEQ multiplex PCR; TCRdb has only the in-frame clones, and not every one. This sample has more than 100,000 clones; around 65% occur once, and the top ten carry about 3.5%. The sample was PBMCs. These receptors were obtained from a woman in her forties or fifties in good health and CMV-seronegative.

V gene TRBV28 combines with J gene TRBJ2-1; possible D gene TRBD2, 6 bases. CDR3 length: 13 amino acids. Trimming cost V 2 bases and J 6 bases, with 8 bases left between them. Germline V gene lookup returns CDR1 MDHEN and CDR2 SYDVKM. CDR3 residues: CASSLAGSNEQFF. In DNA form, the CDR3 reads TGTGCCAGCAGTTTAGCGGGATCCAATGAGCAGTTCTTC.

This clone was recorded once. The chain couples TRBV6-6 to TRBJ1-1, with D perhaps matching TRBD1 (5 bases). The CDR3 runs to 15 residues. Deletions cut 4 bases from V and 6 bases from J, with 18 bases between. Per the germline V gene, CDR1 is MNHNY and CDR2 is SVGAGI (reference sequence). The DNA for the CDR3 is TGTGCCAGCAGTTCTTTAGGATGGGGCTTCGCTGAAGCTTTCTTT. This codes for CASSSLGWGFAEAFF.

This chain connects TRBV6-1 to TRBJ2-3, with D possibly matching TRBD1 (5 bases). CDR3 length: 15 residues. Germline CDR1 reads MNHNS; CDR2 reads SASEGT. V lost 1 base, J lost 3 bases, and 11 bases lay in between. The CDR3 region is CASSEGTQGTDTQYF. CDR3 DNA: TGTGCCAGCAGTGAAGGGACCCAGGGTACAGATACGCAGTATTTT.

This clone was observed a few times. The rearrangement joins TRBV11-3 to TRBJ1-2; TRBD1 might be the D (5 bases). This CDR3 has 12 amino acids. Germline CDR1 and CDR2: SGHNT and YENEEA. Trimming cost V 5 bases and J 7 bases, with 11 bases left between them. CDR3 residues: CASSPGGAGYTF. In DNA, the CDR3 is TGTGCCAGCAGCCCCGGAGGGGCTGGCTACACCTTC.

V and J are TRBV27 and TRBJ1-6; D not certain. Germline CDR1 and CDR2: MNHEY and SMNVEV (reference sequence). With 4 bases removed from V and 0 bases from J, the gap between germline ends came to 7 bases. This CDR3 contains 15 residues. Written as DNA, the CDR3 is TGTGCCAGCAGTTATTCTAGCTCCTATAATTCACCCCTCCACTTT. Protein product: CASSYSSSYNSPLHF.

The CDR3 protein is CSVAISTEAFF. As DNA, the CDR3 is TGCAGCGTCGCTATTTCTACTGAAGCTTTCTTT. The rearrangement uses TRBV29-1 and TRBJ1-1; no clear D. The CDR3 spans 11 residues. Trimming cost V 6 bases and J 5 bases, with 10 bases left between them. Germline V gives CDR1 SQVTM, CDR2 ANQGSEA.

The gene calls are TRBV2 and TRBJ2-5; no reliable D call. This CDR3 comprises 11 residues. The V and J ends lost 5 bases and 5 bases respectively, with 6 bases between them. Germline-derived CDR1 and CDR2 are SNHLY and FYNNEI. CDR3 amino acids: CASSPLETQYF. CDR3 in DNA: TGTGCCAGCAGTCCACTGGAGACCCAGTACTTC.

The rearrangement joins TRBV20-1 to TRBJ2-1, with D perhaps TRBD1 (5 bases). Germline CDR1 and CDR2: DFQATT and SNEGSKA (reference sequence). Between the trimmed V and J ends, which lost 4 bases and 7 bases, there was a span of 8 bases. CDR3 length: 11 residues. CDR3 sequence (DNA): TGCAGTGCTACTAGGGGTAATGAGCAGTTCTTC. Its translation: CSATRGNEQFF.

J is TRBJ2-5 and V is TRBV27, with TRBD1 identical over 9 bases. Trimming at V came to 5 bases and at J to 5 bases, leaving 9 bases not matched to a gene. Germline V lookup: CDR1 MNHEY, CDR2 SMNVEV (reference sequence). There are 15 residues in the CDR3. The CDR3 DNA reads as TGTGCCAGCAGTCTACTCGGGACAGGGCGGGAGACCCAGTACTTC. Protein product: CASSLLGTGRETQYF.

Regarding this clone: One junction end disagrees with the germline gene, perhaps due to a read error. Other DNA variants within this sample encode the same CDR3. The chain carries TRBV7-8 and TRBJ1-5, with 7 bases identical to TRBD1. The CDR3 runs to 15 residues. CDR1 SGHVS and CDR2 FQNEAQ come from the germline V gene. The CDR3 bases are TGCGCCAGCACCCCCGCGGGACAGCCTAATCAGCCCCAGCATTTT. Its translation is CASTPAGQPNQPQHF.

This clone was seen just once. The rearrangement uses TRBV7-2 and TRBJ2-1; a weak D match, TRBD2 (6 bases). The CDR3 runs to 14 residues. Germline-derived CDR1 and CDR2 are SGHTA and FQGNSA. The ends were cut back, 3 bases at V and 7 bases at J, with 13 bases in the middle. CDR3 amino acids: CASSFRGRGNEQFF. CDR3 nucleotide sequence: TGTGCCAGCAGCTTCAGAGGACGGGGGAATGAGCAGTTCTTC.

The V call is TRBV7-3, the J call TRBJ2-5; 7 bases line up with TRBD1. The DNA end is more similar to TRBJ2-7, so the J call may be wrong. The CDR3 extends over 14 amino acids. Germline lookup yields CDR1 SGHTA and CDR2 FQGTGA. The CDR3 loop reads CASASTGNSYEQYF. Here the CDR3 DNA reads TGTGCCAGCGCCTCGACAGGGAATTCCTACGAGCAGTACTTC.

The chain carries TRBV7-8 and TRBJ1-4, with unresolved D. Deletions cut 1 base from V and 2 bases from J, with 11 bases between. Germline assignment: CDR1 SGHVS and CDR2 FQNEAQ. There are 16 residues in the CDR3. In nucleotides, the CDR3 is TGTGCCAGCAGCTTAGTAGGCGGGATCACTAATGAAAAACTGTTTTTT. Translated, it gives CASSLVGGITNEKLFF.

The rearrangement links TRBV6-1 to TRBJ2-7; D is undetermined. Trimming stripped 6 bases from V and 0 bases from J, with 12 bases between. In germline, CDR1 is MNHNS, CDR2 SASEGT. The CDR3 has 14 residues. Here the CDR3 reads CASRFQAISYEQYF. For the CDR3, the DNA is TGTGCCAGCAGGTTCCAGGCCATCTCCTACGAGCAGTACTTC.

V is TRBV18 and J is TRBJ1-3, with D unresolved. The CDR3 runs to 15 residues. The V gene's germline CDR1 is KGHSH and CDR2 LQKENI. The germline V and J ends were trimmed by 0 bases and 2 bases, with 8 bases remaining between them. The CDR3 reads CASSPPSGAGNTIYF. Here the CDR3 DNA reads TGTGCCAGCTCACCACCGTCGGGAGCTGGAAACACCATATATTTT.

A few counts support this clone. This chain connects TRBV2 to TRBJ2-2; a possible D gene is TRBD2 (7 bases). The CDR3 is made up of 17 amino acids. Germline V gene data show CDR1 as SNHLY and CDR2 as FYNNEI. The V and J ends lost 7 bases and 3 bases respectively, with 21 bases between them. The CDR3 DNA reads TGTGCCAGCATCCCCCGGGTGGGGGGGCGCGACACCGGGGAGCTGTTTTTT. Its protein is CASIPRVGGRDTGELFF.

This sequence joins TRBV29-1 and TRBJ1-1; 8 bases map to TRBD1. The germline CDR1 and CDR2 sequences are SQVTM and ANQGSEA. The CDR3 has 13 amino acids. J gave up 6 bases and V 4 bases, and 7 bases lay outside the gene matches. The CDR3 DNA reads as TGCAGCGTTGTAACAACAGGGGGTGCTGAAGCTTTCTTT. Amino acid sequence: CSVVTTGGAEAFF.

The rearrangement uses TRBV5-1 and TRBJ2-1; a weak D match, TRBD1 (6 bases). Germline lookup yields CDR1 SGHRS and CDR2 YFSETQ. V lost 5 bases to trimming and J lost 0 bases, with 15 bases between them. The CDR3 consists of 16 residues. The CDR3 loop reads CASSSPGESSYNEQFF. CDR3 nucleotides: TGCGCCAGCAGTTCACCAGGGGAGAGCTCCTACAATGAGCAGTTCTTC.

This clone was counted only a few times. The chain recombines TRBV7-2 with TRBJ2-7; a weak D match, TRBD1 (6 bases). V was clipped by 4 bases and J by 6 bases, with 16 bases between them. The CDR3 sequence is 14 residues long. The V gene's germline CDR1 is SGHTA and CDR2 FQGNSA. The CDR3 nucleotides are TGTGCCAGCAGCTCCCCCAGGGGATTGGGCGAGCAGTACTTC. Encoded protein: CASSSPRGLGEQYF. The full variable domain, in which reference TRBV7-2 and TRBJ2-7 provide the parts outside the CDR3, is GAGVSQSPSNKVTEKGKDVELRCDPISGHTALYWYRQSLGQGLEFLIYFQGNSAPDKSGLPSDRFSAERTGGSVSTLTIQRTQQEDSAVYLCASSSPRGLGEQYFGPGTRLTVT.

The chain employs TRBV2 and TRBJ1-6; D possibly corresponds to TRBD1 (5 bases). The CDR3 is 11 residues long. From germline, CDR1 is SNHLY and CDR2 FYNNEI. The ends were cut back, 7 bases at V and 13 bases at J, with 11 bases in the middle. CDR3 coding DNA: TGTGCCAGCAACAACAGGTCGCCCCTCCACTTT. Translating gives CASNNRSPLHF.

V gene TRBV27 combines with J gene TRBJ2-2; unclear D gene. The CDR3 runs 15 residues. Trimming cost V 2 bases and J 0 bases, with 7 bases left between them. Germline V CDR1 and CDR2: MNHEY, SMNVEV (reference sequence). The CDR3 is CASSLELPNTGELFF. CDR3 nucleotides: TGTGCCAGCAGTTTAGAGTTGCCGAACACCGGGGAGCTGTTTTTT.

The gene calls are TRBV7-2 and TRBJ2-1, with a weak D call TRBD2 (6 bases). CDR1 is SGHTA, CDR2 FQGNSA, per germline. V lost 7 bases and J 8 bases, leaving 18 bases between the germline ends. The CDR3 contains 14 residues. For the CDR3, the DNA is TGTGCCAGCACCCAGACCCTAGCGTGGCATGAGCAGTTCTTC. Translated, it gives CASTQTLAWHEQFF. Filled out from reference TRBV7-2 and TRBJ2-1, the complete variable domain reads GAGVSQSPSNKVTEKGKDVELRCDPISGHTALYWYRQSLGQGLEFLIYFQGNSAPDKSGLPSDRFSAERTGGSVSTLTIQRTQQEDSAVYLCASTQTLAWHEQFFGPGTRLTVL.

The chain employs TRBV27 and TRBJ1-1; 10 bases align to TRBD1. Germline lookup yields CDR1 MNHEY and CDR2 SMNVEV (reference sequence). V shed 8 bases and J 5 bases; nucleotides not matched to a gene: 5. CDR3 size: 13 residues. This chain's CDR3 is CASGGTGVTEAFF. In DNA form, the CDR3 reads TGTGCCAGCGGGGGGACAGGGGTGACTGAAGCTTTCTTT.

In its sample, this clone was seen a few times. CDR3 sequence reads: CASSFTSGRRETQYF. In nucleotides, the CDR3 is TGTGCCAGCAGCTTTACTAGCGGGCGGCGGGAGACCCAGTACTTC. This chain links TRBV11-2 with TRBJ2-5; 9 bases fit TRBD2. The germline V gene encodes CDR1 SGHAT and CDR2 FQNNGV. The CDR3 is made up of 15 amino acids. The ends lost 3 bases at V and 5 bases at J; junction bases unmatched: 7.

This sequence joins TRBV15 and TRBJ2-4; D might be TRBD1 (5 bases). Between the trimmed V and J ends, which lost 1 base and 0 bases, there was a span of 13 bases. CDR3 length: 17 residues. The germline V gene encodes CDR1 LNHNV and CDR2 YYDKDF (reference sequence). CDR3 sequence reads: CATSRAGILLAKNIQYF. Written as DNA, the CDR3 is TGTGCCACCAGCAGAGCAGGGATCCTACTAGCCAAAAACATTCAGTACTTC.

This chain connects TRBV5-1 to TRBJ2-2; no firm D call. Trimming left V 1 base short and J 4 bases short, with 14 bases between. The CDR3 is made up of 16 amino acids. Germline CDR1 reads SGHRS; CDR2 reads YFSETQ. The CDR3 protein is CASSLSAAPGTGELFF. The CDR3 DNA reads as TGCGCCAGCAGCTTGTCGGCCGCACCGGGCACCGGGGAGCTGTTTTTT. Using reference TRBV5-1 and TRBJ2-2 for the parts outside the CDR3, the full variable domain is KAGVTQTPRYLIKTRGQQVTLSCSPISGHRSVSWYQQTPGQGLQFLFEYFSETQRNKGNFPGRFSGRQFSNSRSEMNVSTLELGDSALYLCASSLSAAPGTGELFFGEGSRLTVL.